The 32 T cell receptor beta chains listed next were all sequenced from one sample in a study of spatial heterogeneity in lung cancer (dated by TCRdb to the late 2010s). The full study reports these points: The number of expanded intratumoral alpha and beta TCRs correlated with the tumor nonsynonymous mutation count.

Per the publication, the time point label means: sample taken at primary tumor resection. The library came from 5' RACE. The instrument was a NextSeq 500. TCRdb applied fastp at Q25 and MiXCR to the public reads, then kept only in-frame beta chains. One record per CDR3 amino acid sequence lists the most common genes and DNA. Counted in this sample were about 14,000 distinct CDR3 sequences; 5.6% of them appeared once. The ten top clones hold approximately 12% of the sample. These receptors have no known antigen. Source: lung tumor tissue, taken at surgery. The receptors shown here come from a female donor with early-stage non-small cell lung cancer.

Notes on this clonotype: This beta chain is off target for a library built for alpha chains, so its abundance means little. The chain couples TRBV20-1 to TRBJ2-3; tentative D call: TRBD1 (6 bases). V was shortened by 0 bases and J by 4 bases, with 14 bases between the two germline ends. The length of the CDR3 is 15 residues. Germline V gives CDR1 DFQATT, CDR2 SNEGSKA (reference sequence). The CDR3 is CSARDSAGDPDTQYF. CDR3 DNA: TGCAGTGCTAGAGATTCGGCAGGGGACCCAGATACGCAGTATTTT.

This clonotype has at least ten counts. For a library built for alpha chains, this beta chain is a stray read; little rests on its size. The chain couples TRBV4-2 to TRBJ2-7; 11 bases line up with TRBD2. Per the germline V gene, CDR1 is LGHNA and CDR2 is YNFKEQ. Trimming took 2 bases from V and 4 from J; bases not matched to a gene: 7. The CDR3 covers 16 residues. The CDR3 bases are TGTGCCAGCAGCCAATTACTAGCGGGGGCCGGGTACGAGCAGTACTTC. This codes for CASSQLLAGAGYEQYF.

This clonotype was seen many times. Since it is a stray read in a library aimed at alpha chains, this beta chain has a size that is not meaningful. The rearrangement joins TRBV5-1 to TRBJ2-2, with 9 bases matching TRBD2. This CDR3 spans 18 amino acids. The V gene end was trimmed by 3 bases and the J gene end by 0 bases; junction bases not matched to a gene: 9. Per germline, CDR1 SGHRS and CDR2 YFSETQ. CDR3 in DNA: TGCGCCAGCAGCTCCCGGGGTAGCGGGGGATCGAACACCGGGGAGCTGTTTTTT. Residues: CASSSRGSGGSNTGELFF.

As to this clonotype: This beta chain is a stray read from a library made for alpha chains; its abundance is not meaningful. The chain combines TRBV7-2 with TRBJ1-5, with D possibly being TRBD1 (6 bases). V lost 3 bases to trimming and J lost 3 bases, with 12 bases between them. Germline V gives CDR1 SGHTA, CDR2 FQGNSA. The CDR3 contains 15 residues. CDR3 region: CASSLLDSFNQPQHF. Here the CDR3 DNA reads TGTGCCAGCAGCTTGTTGGACAGCTTCAATCAGCCCCAGCATTTT. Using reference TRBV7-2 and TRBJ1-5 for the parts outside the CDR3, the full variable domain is GAGVSQSPSNKVTEKGKDVELRCDPISGHTALYWYRQSLGQGLEFLIYFQGNSAPDKSGLPSDRFSAERTGGSVSTLTIQRTQQEDSAVYLCASSLLDSFNQPQHFGDGTRLSIL.

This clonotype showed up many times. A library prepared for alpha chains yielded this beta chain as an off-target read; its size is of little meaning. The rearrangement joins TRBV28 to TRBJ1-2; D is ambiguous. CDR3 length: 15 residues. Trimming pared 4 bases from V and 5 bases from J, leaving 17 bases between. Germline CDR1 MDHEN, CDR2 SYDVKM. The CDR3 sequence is CASSSRTVTRYGYTF. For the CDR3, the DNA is TGTGCCAGCAGTTCCCGAACGGTCACAAGATATGGCTACACCTTC.

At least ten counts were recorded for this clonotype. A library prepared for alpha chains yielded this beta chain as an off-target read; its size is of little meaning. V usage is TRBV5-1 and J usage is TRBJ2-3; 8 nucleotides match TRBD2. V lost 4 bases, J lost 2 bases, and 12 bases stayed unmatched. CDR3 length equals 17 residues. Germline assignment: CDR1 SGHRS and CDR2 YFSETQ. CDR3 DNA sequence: TGCGCCAGCAGCGTACCCCTTGGCGGGGGGCCCACAGATACGCAGTATTTT. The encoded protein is CASSVPLGGGPTDTQYF.

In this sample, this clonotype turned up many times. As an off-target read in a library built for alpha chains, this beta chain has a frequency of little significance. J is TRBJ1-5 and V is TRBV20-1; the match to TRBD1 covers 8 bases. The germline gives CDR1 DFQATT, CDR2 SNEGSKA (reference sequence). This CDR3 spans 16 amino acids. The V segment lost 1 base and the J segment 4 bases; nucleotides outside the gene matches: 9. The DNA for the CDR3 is TGCAGTGCTAGAGCTTCCAGGGGGCAGGGTAATCAGCCCCAGCATTTT. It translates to CSARASRGQGNQPQHF.

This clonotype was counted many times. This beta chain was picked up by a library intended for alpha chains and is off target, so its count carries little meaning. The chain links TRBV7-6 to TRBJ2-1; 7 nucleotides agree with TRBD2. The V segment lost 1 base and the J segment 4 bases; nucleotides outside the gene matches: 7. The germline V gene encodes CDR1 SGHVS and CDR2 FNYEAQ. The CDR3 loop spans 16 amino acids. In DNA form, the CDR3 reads TGTGCCAGCAGCTTAGTCAGGTTTAGCGGGTACAATGAGCAGTTCTTC. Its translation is CASSLVRFSGYNEQFF.

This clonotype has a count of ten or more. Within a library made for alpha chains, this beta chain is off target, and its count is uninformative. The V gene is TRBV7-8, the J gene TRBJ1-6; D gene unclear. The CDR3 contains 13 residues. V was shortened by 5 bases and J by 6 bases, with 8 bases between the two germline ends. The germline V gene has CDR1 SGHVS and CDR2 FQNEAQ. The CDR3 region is CASSPQINSPLHF. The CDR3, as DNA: TGTGCCAGCAGCCCACAGATTAATTCACCCCTCCACTTT.

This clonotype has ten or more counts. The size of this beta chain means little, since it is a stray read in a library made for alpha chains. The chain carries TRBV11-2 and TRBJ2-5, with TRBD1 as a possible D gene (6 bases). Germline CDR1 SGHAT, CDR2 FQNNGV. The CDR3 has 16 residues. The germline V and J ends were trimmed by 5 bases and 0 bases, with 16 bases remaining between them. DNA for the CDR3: TGTGCCAGCAGCCCACAGGGTTTCTTCAACCAAGAGACCCAGTACTTC. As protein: CASSPQGFFNQETQYF.

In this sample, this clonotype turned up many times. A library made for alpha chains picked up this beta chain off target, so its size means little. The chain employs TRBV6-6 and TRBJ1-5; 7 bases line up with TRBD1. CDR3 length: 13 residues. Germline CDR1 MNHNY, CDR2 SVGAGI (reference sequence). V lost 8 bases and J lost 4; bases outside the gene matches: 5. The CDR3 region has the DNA TGTGCCAGCGAATCAGGGGGGAATCAGCCCCAGCATTTT. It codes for CASESGGNQPQHF.

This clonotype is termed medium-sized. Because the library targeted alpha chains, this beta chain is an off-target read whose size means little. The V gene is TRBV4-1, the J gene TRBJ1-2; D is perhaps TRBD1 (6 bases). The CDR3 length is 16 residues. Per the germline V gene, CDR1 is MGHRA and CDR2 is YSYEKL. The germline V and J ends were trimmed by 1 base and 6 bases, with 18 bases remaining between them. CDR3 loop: CASSQGNPSGGDGYTF. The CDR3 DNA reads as TGCGCCAGCAGCCAAGGTAACCCCTCTGGGGGCGATGGCTACACCTTC.

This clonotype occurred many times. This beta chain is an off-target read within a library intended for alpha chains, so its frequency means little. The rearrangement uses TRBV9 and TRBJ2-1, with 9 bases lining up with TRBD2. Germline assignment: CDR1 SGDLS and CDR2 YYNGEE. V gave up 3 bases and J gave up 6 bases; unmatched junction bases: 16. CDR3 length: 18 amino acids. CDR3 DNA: TGTGCCAGCAGCGCCCGTAGATCAAGCGGGGGGATAACCAATGAGCAGTTCTTC. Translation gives CASSARRSSGGITNEQFF.

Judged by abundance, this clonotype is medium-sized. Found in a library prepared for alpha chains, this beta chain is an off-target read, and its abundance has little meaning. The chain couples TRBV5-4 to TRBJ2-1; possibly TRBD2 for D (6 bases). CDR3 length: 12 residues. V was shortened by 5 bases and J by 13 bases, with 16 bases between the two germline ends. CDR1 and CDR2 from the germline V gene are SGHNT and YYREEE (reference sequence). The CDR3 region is CASRSPPGEQFF. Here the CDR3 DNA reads TGTGCCAGCAGGTCCCCTCCGGGGGAACAGTTCTTC.

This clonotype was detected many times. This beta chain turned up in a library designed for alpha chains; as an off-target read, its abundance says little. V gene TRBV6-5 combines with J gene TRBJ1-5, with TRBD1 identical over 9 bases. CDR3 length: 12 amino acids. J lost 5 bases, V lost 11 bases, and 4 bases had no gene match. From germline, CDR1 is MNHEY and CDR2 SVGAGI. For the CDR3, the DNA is TGTGCCTCTCGGACAGGGGATCAGCCCCAGCATTTT. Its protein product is CASRTGDQPQHF.

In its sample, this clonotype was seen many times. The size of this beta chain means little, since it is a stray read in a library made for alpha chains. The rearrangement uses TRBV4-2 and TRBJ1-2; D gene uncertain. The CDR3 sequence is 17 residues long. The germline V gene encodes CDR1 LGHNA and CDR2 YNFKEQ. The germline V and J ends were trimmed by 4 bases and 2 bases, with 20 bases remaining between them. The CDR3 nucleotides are TGTGCCAGCAGCCGATTTATCCCAGTAGCAGGAAACTATGGCTACACCTTC. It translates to CASSRFIPVAGNYGYTF.

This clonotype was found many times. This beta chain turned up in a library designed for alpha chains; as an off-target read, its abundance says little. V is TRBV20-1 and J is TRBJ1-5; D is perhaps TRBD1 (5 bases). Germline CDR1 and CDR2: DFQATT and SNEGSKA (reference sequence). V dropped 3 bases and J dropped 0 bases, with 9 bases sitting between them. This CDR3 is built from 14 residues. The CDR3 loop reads CSARTENSNQPQHF. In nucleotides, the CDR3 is TGCAGTGCTAGGACAGAGAATAGCAATCAGCCCCAGCATTTT.

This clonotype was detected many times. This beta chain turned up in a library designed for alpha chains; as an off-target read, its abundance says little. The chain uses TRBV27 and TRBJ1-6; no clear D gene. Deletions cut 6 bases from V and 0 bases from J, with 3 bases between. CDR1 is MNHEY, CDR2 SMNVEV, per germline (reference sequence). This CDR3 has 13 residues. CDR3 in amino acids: CASRSSYNSPLHF. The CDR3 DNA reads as TGTGCCAGCAGGAGCTCCTATAATTCACCCCTCCACTTT.

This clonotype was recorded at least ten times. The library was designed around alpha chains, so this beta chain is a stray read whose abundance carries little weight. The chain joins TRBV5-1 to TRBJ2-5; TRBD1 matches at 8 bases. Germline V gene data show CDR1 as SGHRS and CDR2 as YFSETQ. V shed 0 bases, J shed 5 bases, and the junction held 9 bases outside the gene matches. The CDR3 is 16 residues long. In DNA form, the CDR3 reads TGCGCCAGCAGCTTGGGTTGGACAGGGAAAGGGGAGACCCAGTACTTC. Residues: CASSLGWTGKGETQYF.

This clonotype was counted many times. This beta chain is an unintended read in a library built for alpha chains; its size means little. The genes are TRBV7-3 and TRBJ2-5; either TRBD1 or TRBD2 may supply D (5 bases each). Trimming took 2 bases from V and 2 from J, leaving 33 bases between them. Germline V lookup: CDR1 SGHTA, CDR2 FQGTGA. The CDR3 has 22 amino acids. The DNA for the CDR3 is TGTGCCAGCAGCTTACTTTGCGAGGGAGAACAGGCCAACAACCGACTACAAGAGACCCAGTACTTC. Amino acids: CASSLLCEGEQANNRLQETQYF.

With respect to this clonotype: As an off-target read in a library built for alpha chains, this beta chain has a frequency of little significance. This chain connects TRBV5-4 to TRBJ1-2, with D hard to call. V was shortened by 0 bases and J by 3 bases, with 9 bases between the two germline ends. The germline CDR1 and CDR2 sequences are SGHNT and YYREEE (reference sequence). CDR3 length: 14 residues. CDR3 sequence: CASSLVGIDYGYTF. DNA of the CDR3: TGTGCCAGCAGCTTGGTGGGAATCGACTATGGCTACACCTTC. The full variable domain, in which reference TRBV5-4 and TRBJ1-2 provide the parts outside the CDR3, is ETGVTQSPTHLIKTRGQQVTLRCSSQSGHNTVSWYQQALGQGPQFIFQYYREEENGRGNFPPRFSGLQFPNYSSELNVNALELDDSALYLCASSLVGIDYGYTFGSGTRLTVV.

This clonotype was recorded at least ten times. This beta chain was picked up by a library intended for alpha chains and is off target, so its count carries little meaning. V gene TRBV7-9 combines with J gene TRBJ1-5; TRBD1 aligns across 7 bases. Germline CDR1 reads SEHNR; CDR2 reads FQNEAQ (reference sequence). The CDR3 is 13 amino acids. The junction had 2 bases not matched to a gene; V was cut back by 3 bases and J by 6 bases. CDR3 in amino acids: CASSLTGTQPQHF. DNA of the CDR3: TGTGCCAGCAGCTTGACAGGGACTCAGCCCCAGCATTTT.

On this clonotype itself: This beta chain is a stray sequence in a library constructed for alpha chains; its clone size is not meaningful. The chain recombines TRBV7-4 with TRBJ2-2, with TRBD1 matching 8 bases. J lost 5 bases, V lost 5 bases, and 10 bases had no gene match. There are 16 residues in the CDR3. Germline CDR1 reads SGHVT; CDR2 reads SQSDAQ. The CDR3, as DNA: TGTGCCAGCAGCGAGGGACAGGCCCGGGGGACCGGGGAGCTGTTTTTT. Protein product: CASSEGQARGTGELFF.

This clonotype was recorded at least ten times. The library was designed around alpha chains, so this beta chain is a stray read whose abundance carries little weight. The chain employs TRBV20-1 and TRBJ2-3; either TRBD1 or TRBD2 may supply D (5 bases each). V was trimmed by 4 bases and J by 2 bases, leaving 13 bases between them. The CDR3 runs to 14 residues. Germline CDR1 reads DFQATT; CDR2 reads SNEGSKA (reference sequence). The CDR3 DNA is TGCAGTGCTACCCAGACAGCGGCCACAGATACGCAGTATTTT. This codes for CSATQTAATDTQYF.

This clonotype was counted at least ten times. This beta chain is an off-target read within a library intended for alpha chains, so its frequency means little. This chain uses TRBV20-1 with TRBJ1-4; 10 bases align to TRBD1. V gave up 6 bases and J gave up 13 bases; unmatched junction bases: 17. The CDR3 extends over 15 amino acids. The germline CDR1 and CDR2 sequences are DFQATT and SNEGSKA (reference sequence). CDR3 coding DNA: TGCAGTGCACGGAGGTGGGGACAGGGGCCGTCGGGACTGTTTTTT. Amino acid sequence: CSARRWGQGPSGLFF.

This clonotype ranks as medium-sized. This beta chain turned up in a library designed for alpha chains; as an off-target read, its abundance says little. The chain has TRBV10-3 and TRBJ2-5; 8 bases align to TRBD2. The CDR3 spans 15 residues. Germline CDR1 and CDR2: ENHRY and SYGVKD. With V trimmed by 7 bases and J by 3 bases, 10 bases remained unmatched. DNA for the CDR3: TGTGCCATCATCCGCGGGGGGCCGAGAGAAGAGACCCAGTACTTC. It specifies CAIIRGGPREETQYF.

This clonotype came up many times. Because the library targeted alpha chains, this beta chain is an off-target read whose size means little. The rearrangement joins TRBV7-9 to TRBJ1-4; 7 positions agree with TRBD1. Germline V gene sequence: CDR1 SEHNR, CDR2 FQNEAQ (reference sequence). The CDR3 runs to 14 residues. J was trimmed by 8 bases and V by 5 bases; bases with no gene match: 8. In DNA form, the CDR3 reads TGTGCCAGCAGCCTGGGGAGGGGGCAGGAAAAACTGTTTTTT. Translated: CASSLGRGQEKLFF.

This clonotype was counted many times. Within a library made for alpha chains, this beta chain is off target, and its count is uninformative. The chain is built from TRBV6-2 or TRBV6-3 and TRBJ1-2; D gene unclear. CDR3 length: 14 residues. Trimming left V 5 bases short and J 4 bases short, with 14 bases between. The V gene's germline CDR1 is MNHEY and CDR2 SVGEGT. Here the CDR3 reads CASSDLDRIYGYTF. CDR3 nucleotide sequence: TGTGCCAGCAGTGATTTGGACCGCATCTATGGCTACACCTTC.

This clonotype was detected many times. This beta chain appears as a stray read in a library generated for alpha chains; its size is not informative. Here the CDR3 DNA reads TGCAGTGCTAGTCGGCACCCTAATCAGCCCCAGCATTTT. It translates to CSASRHPNQPQHF. The chain has TRBV20-1 and TRBJ1-5; D gene uncertain. This CDR3 has 13 residues. Germline CDR1 is DFQATT and CDR2 is SNEGSKA (reference sequence). Trimming stripped 3 bases from V and 4 bases from J, with 10 bases between.

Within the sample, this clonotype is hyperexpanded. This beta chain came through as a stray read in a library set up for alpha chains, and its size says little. CDR3 amino acids: CASSSRGRATDTQYF. CDR3 nucleotide sequence: TGTGCCAGCAGCTCGCGGGGAAGGGCCACAGATACGCAGTATTTT. The J gene is TRBJ2-3, the V gene TRBV11-2, with a tentative D call TRBD2 (6 bases). The CDR3 has 15 amino acids. V shed 4 bases and J shed 2 bases, with 13 bases lying between them. CDR1 SGHAT and CDR2 FQNNGV come from the germline V gene. Together with reference TRBV11-2 and TRBJ2-3, the CDR3 gives the full variable domain: EAGVAQSPRYKIIEKRQSVAFWCNPISGHATLYWYQQILGQGPKLLIQFQNNGVVDDSQLPKDRFSAERLKGVDSTLKIQPAKLEDSAVYLCASSSRGRATDTQYFGPGTRLTVL.

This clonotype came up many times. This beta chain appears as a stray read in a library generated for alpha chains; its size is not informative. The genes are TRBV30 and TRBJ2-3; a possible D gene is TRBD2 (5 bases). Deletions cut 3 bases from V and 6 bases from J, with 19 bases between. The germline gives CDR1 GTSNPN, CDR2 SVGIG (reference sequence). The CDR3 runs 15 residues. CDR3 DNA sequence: TGTGCCTGGAGCCGGGGTGACATAAATGTCGATACGCAGTATTTT. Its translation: CAWSRGDINVDTQYF.

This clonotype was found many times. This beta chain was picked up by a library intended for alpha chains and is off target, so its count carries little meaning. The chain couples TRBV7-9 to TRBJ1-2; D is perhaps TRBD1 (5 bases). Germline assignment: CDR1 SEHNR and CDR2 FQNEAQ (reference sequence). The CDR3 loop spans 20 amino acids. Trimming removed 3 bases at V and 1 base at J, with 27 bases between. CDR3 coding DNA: TGTGCCAGCAGCTTCGGCCCCATCCCGGGCCAGGGAGATCTTAACTATGGCTACACCTTC. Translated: CASSFGPIPGQGDLNYGYTF.